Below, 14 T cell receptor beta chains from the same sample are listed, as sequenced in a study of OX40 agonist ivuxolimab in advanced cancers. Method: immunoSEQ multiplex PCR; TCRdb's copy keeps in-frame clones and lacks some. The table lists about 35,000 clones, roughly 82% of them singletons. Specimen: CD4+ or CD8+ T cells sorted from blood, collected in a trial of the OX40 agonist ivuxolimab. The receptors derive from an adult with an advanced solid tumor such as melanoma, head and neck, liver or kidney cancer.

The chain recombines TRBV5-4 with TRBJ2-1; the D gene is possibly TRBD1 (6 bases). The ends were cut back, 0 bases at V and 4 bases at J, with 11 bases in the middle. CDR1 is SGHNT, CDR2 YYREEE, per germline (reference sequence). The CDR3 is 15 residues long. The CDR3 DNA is TGTGCCAGCAGCTTGGCAGGGGCGTTGTACAATGAGCAGTTCTTC. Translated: CASSLAGALYNEQFF. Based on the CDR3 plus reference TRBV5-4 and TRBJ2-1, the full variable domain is ETGVTQSPTHLIKTRGQQVTLRCSSQSGHNTVSWYQQALGQGPQFIFQYYREEENGRGNFPPRFSGLQFPNYSSELNVNALELDDSALYLCASSLAGALYNEQFFGPGTRLTVL.

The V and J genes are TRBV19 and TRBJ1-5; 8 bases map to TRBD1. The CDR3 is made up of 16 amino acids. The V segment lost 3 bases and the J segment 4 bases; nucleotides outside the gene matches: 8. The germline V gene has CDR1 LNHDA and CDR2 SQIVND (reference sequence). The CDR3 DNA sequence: TGTGCCAGTAGTATGACAGGGGACGCACCGAATCAGCCCCAGCATTTT. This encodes CASSMTGDAPNQPQHF.

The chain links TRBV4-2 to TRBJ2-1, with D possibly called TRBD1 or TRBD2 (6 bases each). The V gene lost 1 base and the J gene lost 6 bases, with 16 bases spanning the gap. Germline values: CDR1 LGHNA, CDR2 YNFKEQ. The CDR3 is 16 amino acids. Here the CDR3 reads CASSQATGAGLNEQFF. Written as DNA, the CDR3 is TGTGCCAGCAGCCAAGCGACAGGAGCGGGCCTCAATGAGCAGTTCTTC.

The DNA for the CDR3 is TGTGCCAGCAGTCATGGACATCAGCCCCAGCATTTT. Encoded protein: CASSHGHQPQHF. V gene TRBV5-5 combines with J gene TRBJ1-5, with D unresolved. Trimming left V 5 bases short and J 5 bases short, with 8 bases between. The germline V gene has CDR1 SGHKS and CDR2 YYEKEE (reference sequence). This CDR3 region has 12 residues.

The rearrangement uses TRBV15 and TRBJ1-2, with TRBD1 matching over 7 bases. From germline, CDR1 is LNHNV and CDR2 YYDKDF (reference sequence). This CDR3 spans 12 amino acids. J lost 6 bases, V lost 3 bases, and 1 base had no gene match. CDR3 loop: CATSSGTDGYTF. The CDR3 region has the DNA TGTGCCACCAGCAGCGGGACAGATGGCTACACCTTC. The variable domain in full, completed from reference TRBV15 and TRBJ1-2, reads DAMVIQNPRYQVTQFGKPVTLSCSQTLNHNVMYWYQQKSSQAPKLLFHYYDKDFNNEADTPDNFQSRRPNTSFCFLDIRSPGLGDTAMYLCATSSGTDGYTFGSGTRLTVV.

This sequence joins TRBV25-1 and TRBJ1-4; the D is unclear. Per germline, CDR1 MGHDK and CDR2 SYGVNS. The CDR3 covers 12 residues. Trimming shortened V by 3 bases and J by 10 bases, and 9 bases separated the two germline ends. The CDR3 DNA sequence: TGTGCCAGCAGTGACCCGCCTGGAAAACTGTTTTTT. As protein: CASSDPPGKLFF.

The CDR3 spells CASSPSNQGTYEQYF. The CDR3 DNA is TGTGCCAGCAGTCCCTCGAATCAAGGGACCTACGAGCAGTACTTC. This sequence joins TRBV27 and TRBJ2-5; D remains ambiguous. The J call may be incorrect, as the DNA end agrees better with TRBJ2-7. Per the germline V gene, CDR1 is MNHEY and CDR2 is SMNVEV (reference sequence). The CDR3 is 15 residues long.

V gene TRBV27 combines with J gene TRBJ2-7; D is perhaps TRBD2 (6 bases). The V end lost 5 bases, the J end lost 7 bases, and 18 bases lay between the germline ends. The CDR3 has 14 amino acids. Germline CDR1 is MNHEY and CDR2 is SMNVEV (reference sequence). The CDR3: CASSRIAALLEQYF. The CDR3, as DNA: TGTGCCAGCAGTAGAATAGCGGCCCTTTTGGAGCAGTACTTC.

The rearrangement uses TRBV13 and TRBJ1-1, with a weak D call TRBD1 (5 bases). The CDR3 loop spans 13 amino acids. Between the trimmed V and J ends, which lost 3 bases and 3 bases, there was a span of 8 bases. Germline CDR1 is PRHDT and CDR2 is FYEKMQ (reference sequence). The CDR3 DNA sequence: TGTGCCAGCAGCTTTGGGGGTGACACTGAAGCTTTCTTT. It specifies CASSFGGDTEAFF.

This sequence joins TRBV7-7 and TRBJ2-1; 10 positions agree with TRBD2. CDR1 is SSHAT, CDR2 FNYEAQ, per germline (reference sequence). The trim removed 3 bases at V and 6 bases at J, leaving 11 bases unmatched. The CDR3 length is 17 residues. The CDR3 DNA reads TGTGCCAGCAGCTTTGGGCTAGCGGGAGTGAAAGGCAATGAGCAGTTCTTC. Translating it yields CASSFGLAGVKGNEQFF.

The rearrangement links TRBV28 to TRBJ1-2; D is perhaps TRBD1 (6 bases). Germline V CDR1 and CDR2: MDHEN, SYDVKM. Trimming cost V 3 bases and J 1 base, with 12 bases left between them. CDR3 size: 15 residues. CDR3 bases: TGTGCCAGCAGTTTTTCAGGGGAGGGTAACTATGGCTACACCTTC. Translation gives CASSFSGEGNYGYTF.

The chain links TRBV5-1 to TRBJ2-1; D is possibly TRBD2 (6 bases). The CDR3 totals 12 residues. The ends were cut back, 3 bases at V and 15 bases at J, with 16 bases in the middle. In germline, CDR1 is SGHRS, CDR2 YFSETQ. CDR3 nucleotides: TGCGCCAGCAGCTCGGTTAACCGGGGGTGGTTCTTC. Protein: CASSSVNRGWFF.

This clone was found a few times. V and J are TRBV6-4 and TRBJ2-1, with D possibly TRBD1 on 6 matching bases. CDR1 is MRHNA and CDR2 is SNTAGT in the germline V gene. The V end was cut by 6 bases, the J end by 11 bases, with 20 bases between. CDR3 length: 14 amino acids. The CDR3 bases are TGTGCCAGCAGCCCACAGGACAGCCAACACCAGCAGTTCTTC. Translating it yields CASSPQDSQHQQFF.

The DNA for the CDR3 is TGTGCCAGCAGCATAGAAGGACAGGACCCCAATCAGCCCCAGCATTTT. The encoded protein is CASSIEGQDPNQPQHF. This chain connects TRBV5-7 to TRBJ1-5; 7 bases align to TRBD1. TRBV5-7 is assigned to the ORF class and has an uncertain function. This CDR3 spans 16 amino acids. J gave up 3 bases and V 4 bases, and 10 bases lay outside the gene matches.